This TCR beta chain was documented in a study of cytomegalovirus exposure and HLA in healthy donors. The PCR used 60 Vbeta and 13 Jbeta primers. Assay: immunoSEQ multiplex PCR; the TCRdb copy retains only in-frame clones and omits some. There are under 200,000 clones in the sample; around 77% occur only once, and about 1.9% lies in the top ten. Study-wide results and caveats: Later analysis identified several of the most significant clusters that appeared linked to common viral pathogens.

Concerning this clone: Its antigen is unknown.

Germline lookup yields CDR1 MGHRA and CDR2 YSYEKL. Deletions cut 0 bases from V and 7 bases from J, with 15 bases between. The CDR3 has 15 residues. The TCR comes from a man aged 30 to 45 in good health and CMV-seronegative. Sequenced material: PBMCs. The chain uses TRBV4-1 and TRBJ1-2; weak D call: TRBD1 (6 bases). The CDR3 DNA reads TGCGCCAGCAGCCAAGAGGTTGGGACAATTTTTGGCTACACCTTC. Protein: CASSQEVGTIFGYTF.